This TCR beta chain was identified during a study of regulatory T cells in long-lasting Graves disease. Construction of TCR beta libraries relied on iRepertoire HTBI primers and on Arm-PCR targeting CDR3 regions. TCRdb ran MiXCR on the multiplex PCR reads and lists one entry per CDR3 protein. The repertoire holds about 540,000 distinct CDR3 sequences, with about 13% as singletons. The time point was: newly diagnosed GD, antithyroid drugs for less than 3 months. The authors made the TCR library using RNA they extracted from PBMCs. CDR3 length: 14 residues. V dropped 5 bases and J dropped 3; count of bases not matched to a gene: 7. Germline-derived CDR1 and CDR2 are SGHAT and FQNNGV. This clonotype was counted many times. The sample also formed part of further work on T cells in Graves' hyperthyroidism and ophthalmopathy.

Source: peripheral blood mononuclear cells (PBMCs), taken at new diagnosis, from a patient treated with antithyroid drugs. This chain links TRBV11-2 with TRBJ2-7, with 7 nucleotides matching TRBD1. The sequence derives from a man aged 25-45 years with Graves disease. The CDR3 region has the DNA TGTGCCAGCAGCCCCCGACAGGGAAACTACGAGCAGTACTTC. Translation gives CASSPRQGNYEQYF.